The 22 T cell receptor beta chains presented below share a single source sample, sequenced in a study of tumor and adjacent non-tumor tissue in lung cancer. The library came from three nested PCR rounds adapted from ARM-PCR protocols. TCRdb redid the calling of the multiplex PCR reads with MiXCR, one entry per CDR3 protein. Of roughly 81,000 distinct CDR3 sequences in the sample, roughly 62% are singletons; the top ten hold about 16%. The template was RNA from unsorted bulk tissue. The sample taken for sequencing was lung tumor tissue. The receptor set was obtained from a man in his 70s with non-small cell lung cancer.

In the case of this clonotype: The CDR3 does not end in the conserved phenylalanine or tryptophan, so this is likely a read error. The CDR3 DNA is TGTGCCAACTGCCTTAGGGGGACAGGGGCCAACGTCCTGACTATC. The encoded protein is CANCLRGTGANVLTI. The chain uses TRBV11-1 and TRBJ2-6, with D tentatively TRBD1 (6 bases). V was clipped by 10 bases and J by 4 bases, with 17 bases between them. This CDR3 region has 15 residues. From germline, CDR1 is SGHAT and CDR2 FQDESV (reference sequence).

This clonotype was seen more than once but under ten times. The rearrangement joins TRBV7-3 to TRBJ2-7, with D possibly being TRBD2 (5 bases). Looked up from germline, CDR1 is SGHTA and CDR2 is FQGTGA. The CDR3 covers 15 residues. V gave up 4 bases and J gave up 2 bases, with 15 bases separating them. CDR3 protein: CASSSDLLGPYEQYF. The CDR3 DNA reads as TGTGCCAGCAGCTCGGACCTACTAGGGCCCTACGAGCAGTACTTC.

About this clonotype itself: It is likely a read error, because the conserved phenylalanine at the end of the CDR3 is missing. This chain uses TRBV5-5 with TRBJ2-5, with TRBD2 as a possible D gene (6 bases). The CDR3 consists of 13 residues. The germline gives CDR1 SGHKS, CDR2 YYEKEE (reference sequence). DNA for the CDR3: TGTTCCAGCAGCTCCGGCGGAGGGGAGACCCAGTACATC. Encoded protein: CSSSSGGGETQYI.

This chain uses TRBV10-1 with TRBJ2-3; 9 bases agree with TRBD2. The trim removed 9 bases at V and 2 bases at J, leaving 12 bases unmatched. CDR1 and CDR2 (germline): WNHNN, SYGVQD (reference sequence). The CDR3 spans 16 residues. This CDR3 reads CARGGQTSGFTDTQYF. CDR3 sequence (DNA): TGCGCCAGAGGTGGTCAGACTAGCGGTTTCACAGATACGCAGTATTTT.

As regards this clonotype: Being one base from a much bigger clone, this may be a read error. This sequence joins TRBV30 and TRBJ1-2, with 10 bases matching TRBD1. The CDR3 is 13 residues long. Per germline, CDR1 GTSNPN and CDR2 SVGIG (reference sequence). The CDR3 DNA reads as TGTACCTGGAAGGGACAGGGGCAGGGGGGCTACACCTTC. This encodes CTWKGQGQGGYTF.

On this clonotype itself: The CDR3 does not end in the conserved phenylalanine or tryptophan, so this is likely a read error. This chain connects TRBV20-1 to TRBJ2-7; 8 positions match TRBD1. The germline gives CDR1 DFQATT, CDR2 SNEGSKA (reference sequence). The V gene end was trimmed by 6 bases and the J gene end by 6 bases; junction bases not matched to a gene: 10. The length of the CDR3 is 13 residues. CDR3 residues: CSAPRTGHPEQYL. The CDR3 DNA sequence: TGCAGTGCCCCCCGGACAGGGCATCCCGAGCAGTACCTC.

With regard to this clonotype: A read error may produce the germline difference seen at one junction end. This chain joins TRBV29-1 and TRBJ2-6, with D maybe TRBD1 (6 bases). The CDR3 length is 15 residues. Germline values: CDR1 SQVTM, CDR2 ANQGSEA. The CDR3 DNA follows: TGCAGCGCCGCAGGGGTCCTGGCTGGGGCCAACGTCCCGACTTTC. Protein sequence: CSAAGVLAGANVPTF.

V gene TRBV10-3 combines with J gene TRBJ1-5; D is undetermined. The CDR3 contains 15 residues. Germline assignment: CDR1 ENHRY and CDR2 SYGVKD. V dropped 11 bases and J dropped 4 bases, with 21 bases sitting between them. The CDR3 spells CASNQEGGRNQPQHF. The CDR3 DNA reads TGTGCCTCAAACCAGGAGGGAGGCAGAAATCAGCCCCAGCATTTT.

This clonotype was counted once. This may be a read error, as it is one base from a much larger clone. The V call is TRBV6-6, the J call TRBJ2-3; 8 bases are shared with TRBD1. The germline gives CDR1 MNHNY, CDR2 SVGAGI (reference sequence). This CDR3 is 15 amino acids long. CDR3 nucleotides: TGTGCCTGCAGTTACCAGACAGGGGTGACAGATACGCAGTATTTT. This codes for CACSYQTGVTDTQYF.

Points on this clonotype: This may be a read error, as it is one base from a much larger clone. The chain has TRBV30 and TRBJ2-7; D is unclear. The CDR3 length is 11 residues. V lost 4 bases to trimming and J lost 4 bases, with 8 bases between them. Germline assignment: CDR1 GTSNPN and CDR2 SVGIG (reference sequence). CDR3: CAWNARYEQYF. DNA for the CDR3: TGTGCCTGGAACGCCAGGTACGAGCAGTACTTC.

Comments on this clonotype: A read error may explain this, as a much larger clone is one base away. V is TRBV10-2 and J is TRBJ1-5; D is unclear. Germline values: CDR1 WSHSY, CDR2 SAAADI. CDR3 size: 14 residues. The CDR3 region is CASNEIQRNQPQHF. The CDR3 DNA is TGCGCCAGCAATGAGATACAGCGCAATCAGCCCCAGCATTTT.

This clonotype was observed a handful of times. One base away lies a much larger clone, so this may be a sequencing read error. V gene TRBV12-3 or TRBV12-4 combines with J gene TRBJ1-4; no clear D. The CDR3 contains 14 residues. V dropped 2 bases and J dropped 2 bases, with 6 bases sitting between them. CDR3 residues: CASSLRTTNEKLFF. The DNA for the CDR3 is TGTGCCAGCAGTTTAAGGACGACTAATGAAAAACTGTTTTTT.

The chain uses TRBV6-6 and TRBJ1-1; 7 bases map to TRBD1. There are 13 residues in the CDR3. From germline, CDR1 is MNHNY and CDR2 SVGAGI (reference sequence). The CDR3 spells CNSTGQTNTEAFF. Written as DNA, the CDR3 is TGTAACAGCACGGGACAGACGAACACTGAAGCTTTCTTT.

V gene TRBV29-1 combines with J gene TRBJ2-3, with TRBD2 matching 10 bases. V lost 7 bases to trimming and J lost 1 base; unmatched junction nucleotides: 5. The CDR3 spans 14 residues. In germline, CDR1 is SQVTM, CDR2 ANQGSEA. This CDR3 reads CSAVGTSGTDTQYF. DNA of the CDR3: TGCAGCGCCGTCGGGACTAGCGGCACAGATACGCAGTATTTT.

Comments on this clonotype: The junction departs from germline at one end; a sequencing error may be responsible. The chain combines TRBV11-2 with TRBJ2-3; D gene uncertain. CDR1 and CDR2 (germline): SGHAT, FQNNGV. CDR3 length: 15 amino acids. The CDR3 DNA reads as TGTACCAGCAGCTTAAACATTCGGGCAGCAGATACGCAGTACTTT. Protein product: CTSSLNIRAADTQYF. The complete variable domain, with remaining parts taken from reference TRBV11-2 and TRBJ2-3, reads EAGVAQSPRYKIIEKRQSVAFWCNPISGHATLYWYQQILGQGPKLLIQFQNNGVVDDSQLPKDRFSAERLKGVDSTLKIQPAKLEDSAVYLCTSSLNIRAADTQYFGPGTRLTVL.

This clonotype has only one observation. One junction end does not reproduce the germline sequence, and a read error may be involved. V is TRBV4-2 and J is TRBJ2-1; D is perhaps TRBD1 (6 bases). The CDR3 is 13 amino acids. Germline loops: CDR1 LGHNA, CDR2 YNFKEQ. The CDR3 DNA follows: TGTGCCAGTAGCTCGACAGGCGGCACTGAGCAGCTCTTC. Its translation is CASSSTGGTEQLF.

Of note for this clonotype: The junction departs from germline at one end; a sequencing error may be responsible. The CDR3 nucleotides read TGCGCCAGCAGCTTGGGAGACTACGCCGGTGAGCTGTTTTTT. It specifies CASSLGDYAGELFF. V is TRBV5-1 and J is TRBJ2-2; TRBD2 might be the D (5 bases). This CDR3 is 14 amino acids long. Germline CDR1 SGHRS, CDR2 YFSETQ.

As regards this clonotype: Its ends do not fully match the called genes, so a read error is possible. V and J are TRBV6-1 and TRBJ2-1, with TRBD1 identical over 10 bases. The CDR3 runs to 15 residues. Germline V gene data show CDR1 as MNHNS and CDR2 as SASEGT. The CDR3, as DNA: TGTGTCAGCAGTGCGAGGGACAGGGGACTCAATGAGCTGTTCTTC. It encodes CVSSARDRGLNELFF.

A word on this clonotype: This sequence may be a read error, since a much larger clone differs from it by one base. The CDR3 is CASTTLGNEQYF. The CDR3 DNA reads as TGTGCCAGCACCACCTTGGGGAATGAGCAGTACTTC. V and J are TRBV28 and TRBJ2-7; D not resolved. From germline, CDR1 is MDHEN and CDR2 SYDVKM. V lost 7 bases to trimming and J lost 7 bases, with 14 bases between them. The CDR3 length is 12 residues.

This clonotype was recorded at least ten times. The V call is TRBV15, the J call TRBJ2-7; D is uncertain. Between the trimmed V and J ends, which lost 2 bases and 1 base, there was a span of 15 bases. This CDR3 has 16 amino acids. Germline CDR1 is LNHNV and CDR2 is YYDKDF (reference sequence). CDR3: CATSRQRSDGSYEQYF. In DNA, the CDR3 is TGTGCCACCAGCAGACAGAGGAGCGATGGGTCCTACGAGCAGTACTTC.

This clonotype occurred many times. This chain uses TRBV24-1 with TRBJ2-5, with D unresolved. V lost 5 bases and J 9 bases, leaving 15 bases between the germline ends. This CDR3 comprises 13 residues. Germline loops: CDR1 KGHDR, CDR2 SFDVKD. For the CDR3, the DNA is TGTGCCACCAGTGTAGGTCAGTCTGGGGCCCAGTACTTC. It codes for CATSVGQSGAQYF.

About this clonotype: The CDR3 does not end in the conserved phenylalanine or tryptophan, so this is likely a read error. The CDR3 sequence: CASRSTSGGNYNEQFL. The CDR3 DNA is TGTGCCAGCAGGTCAACTAGCGGTGGAAACTACAATGAGCAGTTCTTA. The chain joins TRBV11-2 to TRBJ2-1; 8 bases are a match to TRBD2. The CDR3 has 16 amino acids. Trimming at V came to 6 bases and at J to 3 bases, leaving 10 bases not matched to a gene. Per germline, CDR1 SGHAT and CDR2 FQNNGV.